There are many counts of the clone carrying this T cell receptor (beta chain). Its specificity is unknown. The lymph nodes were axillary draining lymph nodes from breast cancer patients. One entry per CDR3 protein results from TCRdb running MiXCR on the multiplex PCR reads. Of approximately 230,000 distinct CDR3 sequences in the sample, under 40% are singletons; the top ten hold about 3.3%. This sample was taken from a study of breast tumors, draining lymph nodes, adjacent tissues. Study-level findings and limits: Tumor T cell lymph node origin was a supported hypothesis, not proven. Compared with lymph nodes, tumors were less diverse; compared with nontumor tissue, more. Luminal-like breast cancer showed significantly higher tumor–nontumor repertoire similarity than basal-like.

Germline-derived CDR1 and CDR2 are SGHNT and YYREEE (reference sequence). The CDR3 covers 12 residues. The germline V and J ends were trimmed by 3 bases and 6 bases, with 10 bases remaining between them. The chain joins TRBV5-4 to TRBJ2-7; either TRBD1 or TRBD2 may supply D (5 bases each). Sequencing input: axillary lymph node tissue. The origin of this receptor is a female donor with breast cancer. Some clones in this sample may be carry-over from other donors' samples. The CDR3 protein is CASSYGTGEQYF. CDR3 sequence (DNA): TGTGCCAGCAGCTATGGGACGGGCGAGCAGTACTTC.